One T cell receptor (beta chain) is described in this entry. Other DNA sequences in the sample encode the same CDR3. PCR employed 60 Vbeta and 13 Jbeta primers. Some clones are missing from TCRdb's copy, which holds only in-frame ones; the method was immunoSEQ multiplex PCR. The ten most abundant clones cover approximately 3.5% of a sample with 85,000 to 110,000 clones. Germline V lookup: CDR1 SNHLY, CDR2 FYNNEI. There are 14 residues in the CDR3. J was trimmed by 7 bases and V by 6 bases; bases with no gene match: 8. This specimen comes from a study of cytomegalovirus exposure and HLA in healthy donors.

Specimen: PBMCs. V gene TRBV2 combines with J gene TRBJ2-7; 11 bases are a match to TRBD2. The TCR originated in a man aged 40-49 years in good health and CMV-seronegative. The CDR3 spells CASRLLAGASEQYF. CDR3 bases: TGTGCCAGCAGGCTACTAGCGGGGGCTAGTGAGCAGTACTTC.